The source of this TCR beta chain is a study of technical replicates of blood from a handful of donors. The ends were cut back, 7 bases at V and 1 base at J, with 8 bases in the middle. There are 12 residues in the CDR3. CDR1 is SGHRS, CDR2 YFSETQ, per germline. Some clones are missing from TCRdb's copy, which holds only in-frame ones; the method was immunoSEQ multiplex PCR. Of 75,000 to 95,000 clones in the sample, 85% to 95% were seen once. The chain links TRBV5-1 to TRBJ1-1; D unclear. The TCR originated in a human donor in good health. The sample was T cells isolated from PBMCs. CDR3 sequence reads: CASGAGNTEAFF. The CDR3 nucleotides are TGCGCCAGCGGAGCTGGGAACACTGAAGCTTTCTTT.